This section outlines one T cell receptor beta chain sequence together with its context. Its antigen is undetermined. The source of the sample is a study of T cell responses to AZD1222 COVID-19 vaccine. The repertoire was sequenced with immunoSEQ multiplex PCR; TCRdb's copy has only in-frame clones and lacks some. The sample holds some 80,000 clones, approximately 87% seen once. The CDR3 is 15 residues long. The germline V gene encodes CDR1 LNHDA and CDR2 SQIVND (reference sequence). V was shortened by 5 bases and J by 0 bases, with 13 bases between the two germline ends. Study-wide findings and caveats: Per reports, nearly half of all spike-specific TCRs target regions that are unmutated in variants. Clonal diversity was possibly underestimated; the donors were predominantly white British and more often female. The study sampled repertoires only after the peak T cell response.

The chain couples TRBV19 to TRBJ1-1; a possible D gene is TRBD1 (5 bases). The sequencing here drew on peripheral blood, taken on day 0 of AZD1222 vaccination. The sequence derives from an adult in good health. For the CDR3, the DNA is TGTGCCAGTAGTCGGGGGGATACTATGAACACTGAAGCTTTCTTT. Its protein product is CASSRGDTMNTEAFF.